These 3 T cell receptor beta chains came from one sample sequenced in a study of identical twins. MiXCR, applied by TCRdb to the 5' RACE reads, yields one record per CDR3 protein. Of roughly 720,000 distinct CDR3 sequences in the sample, 15% to 20% were seen once. The data were also submitted as part of a second study, on T cells expressing NK-cell markers.

What was sequenced was PBMCs. The receptor source for this set is a woman between 18 and 29 years old in good health.

This clonotype has ten or more counts. The chain employs TRBV3-1 and TRBJ2-7, with D uncertain. The length of the CDR3 is 13 residues. CDR1 is LGHDT, CDR2 YNNKEL, per germline (reference sequence). V lost 0 bases to trimming and J lost 3 bases, with 6 bases between them. CDR3: CASSQDQLYEQYF. As DNA, the CDR3 is TGTGCCAGCAGCCAAGATCAACTCTACGAGCAGTACTTC.

This clonotype was found a few times. The J gene is TRBJ2-2, the V gene TRBV7-2; D might be TRBD1 (5 bases). The CDR3 covers 14 residues. CDR1 is SGHTA, CDR2 FQGNSA, per germline. Trimming removed 1 base from V and 6 bases from J, with 9 bases in between. The CDR3 region is CASSLERRAGELFF. The CDR3 DNA sequence: TGTGCCAGCAGCTTAGAACGCAGGGCCGGGGAGCTGTTTTTT.

This clonotype was detected a few times. V usage is TRBV10-3 and J usage is TRBJ2-2, with 9 bases fitting TRBD2. This CDR3 has 16 residues. With 6 bases clipped from V and 0 bases from J, the junction kept 5 bases outside the gene matches. Looked up from germline, CDR1 is ENHRY and CDR2 is SYGVKD. Here the CDR3 reads CAIRKTSGPNTGELFF. CDR3 sequence (DNA): TGTGCCATCAGAAAGACTAGCGGTCCGAACACCGGGGAGCTGTTTTTT.